This T cell receptor (beta chain) was sequenced for a study of CD8+ T cells in alopecia areata. Sequencing relied on a cDNA template that was reverse transcribed from extracted RNA. Data came from immunoSEQ multiplex PCR; TCRdb stores just in-frame clones and leaves some out. The sample consists of 95,000 to 100,000 clones, 50% to 75% of them appearing once. Treatment defined: oral pan-JAK inhibitor, 5-10 mg twice daily. This CDR3 is built from 14 residues. V was shortened by 5 bases and J by 5 bases, with 15 bases between the two germline ends. CDR1 and CDR2 from the germline V gene are MNHEY and SMNVEV (reference sequence).

This receptor was obtained from a human donor with alopecia areata. The sequencing here drew on CD8+ T cells sorted from blood, taken at week 4, from a patient treated with tofacitinib. The chain joins TRBV27 to TRBJ2-5; the D gene is possibly TRBD2 (6 bases). The CDR3 protein is CASSQGLVGETQYF. In DNA form, the CDR3 reads TGTGCCAGCAGTCAGGGACTGGTAGGGGAGACCCAGTACTTC.